This TCR beta chain was captured in a study of T cells in Graves' hyperthyroidism and ophthalmopathy. At the level of the study: Upon initial diagnosis and before any treatment, peripheral blood was collected.

Patients showing uncontrolled infection, other autoimmune disease, pregnancy or lactation were ineligible. This clonotype occurred many times. Its antigen is currently unknown. General study findings and limits: Blood samples included most of the expanded thyroid clonotypes exceeding 0.001. Ophthalmopathy onset followed model prediction by a median about six months.

The TCR beta CDR3 regions underwent amplification using RNA transcripts as the source. First-round RT-PCR with HTBI primers amplified the TCR CDR3 region. MiXCR, applied by TCRdb to the multiplex PCR reads, yields one record per CDR3 protein. The sample holds 540,000 or so distinct CDR3 sequences, 15% to 19% seen once. V lost 6 bases and J lost 5; bases outside the gene matches: 10. The germline CDR1 and CDR2 sequences are LNHDA and SQIVND (reference sequence). This CDR3 has 15 amino acids. The V gene is TRBV19, the J gene TRBJ1-1, with 9 bases fitting TRBD1. The receptor was derived from a woman aged 25 to 39 with Graves' hyperthyroidism. The specimen sequenced was blood. The CDR3 coding sequence is TGTGCCAGTAGATCGGACAGGGGTCGTTGGACTGAAGCTTTCTTT. Amino acid sequence: CASRSDRGRWTEAFF.